The T cell receptor beta chain under discussion was sequenced for a study of cytomegalovirus exposure and HLA in healthy donors (dated by TCRdb to about 2017). About the full investigation: An earlier analysis of approximately 550 of the donors reported 250 to 300 Gb of sequence data and 117 million unique TCR beta sequences from some 180 million T cells. Typing coverage varied by locus: roughly 620-640 donors for A, B, C, DRB1 and DQB1; approximately 520 for DQA1; approximately 570 for DPA1; around 450 for DPB1. To study patterns of TCR occurrence, a later analysis re-analyzed previously published TCR beta repertoires from 500 to 850 donors and added high-resolution HLA genotyping. HLA typing covered class I and class II loci at four-digit resolution. The study profiled the T cell repertoires of under 850 subjects by immunosequencing and related them to cytomegalovirus serostatus. Donor age, sex, ethnicity and CMV serostatus were compiled together with the repertoire data. Of the roughly 390 genotyped donors, more than 75% were placed in the genetic ancestry cluster associated with self-reported Caucasian donors. A separate validation cohort of over 95 different subjects was used in addition to the approximately 670-subject first cohort. Every discovery cohort repertoire had been produced on one sequencing platform. To predict cytomegalovirus infection status, the study combined high-throughput TCR immunosequencing, statistical association of individual TCRs with disease status, and machine learning. An early release covering around 630 HLA-typed donors comprised approximately 290 gigabases of sequencing data and about 90 million unique TCR sequences. To decide whether each TCR beta V gene segment behaved as functional or pseudogenic, an earlier analysis of approximately 600 of the donors relied on high-throughput TCR beta sequencing. The study was designed to test whether signatures of past pathogen exposure could be identified by cataloging public T cell receptors. A later genetic analysis took genome-wide SNP genotypes for 398 of the 666 donors and used that subset as a discovery cohort. In the later analysis, no new phenotypic data were used to find candidate immune exposures; instead, reliance was placed on TCR beta sequences and their occurrence across donors. On average, 235,054 unique TCR beta nucleotide sequences were sequenced per donor among a few hundred genotyped donors of the cohort, with roughly 18% of those sequences being non-productive. Four to six DR-DQ haplotypes were handled as single units for association and clustering, since linkage in the cohort was strong. The paper's findings and limits, for the study overall: The classifier was reported to diagnose cytomegalovirus status with high specificity and sensitivity in both the original cohort and the validation cohort. Correlated functional status among segregating V segments might reflect linkage disequilibrium, but an unknown experimental factor could not be ruled out. Roughly uniform sequencing depth across donors was assumed in presence/absence analyses, although this assumption may not hold. In vitro tests confirmed that a few of the cytomegalovirus-associated TCR beta chains recognize cytomegalovirus antigens. A later analysis found that HLA-associated TCR beta chains were more clonally expanded and had lower generation probabilities than equally common non-associated chains. For the cohort, immune exposure information was limited to CMV serostatus. A later analysis found that TCR association rates varied across HLA loci, with DRB1 alleles showing the most associated TCRs and HLA-C alleles the fewest. The earlier analysis of approximately 590 of the donors excluded around 17 rarely observed V segments, including chromosome 9 orphons, because counts were too low. V-gene and J-gene trimming of TCR beta chains was associated with a missense DCLRE1C variant in a later genetic analysis, and the association was replicated in an independent cohort. The study gave a list of around 170 TCR beta chains associated with cytomegalovirus. A further reported finding was that TCR beta sequences accurately predicted the HLA-A and HLA-B alleles for most subjects in the first cohort. Because some donors lacked HLA typing at each locus, the association tests relied only on the typed subset. It was suggested by the authors that the approach could potentially be generalized to other disease states and immunological phenotypes. Most CMV-associated TCR beta chains appeared to be HLA-restricted in a later analysis, and the HLA associations seemed to be driven largely by CMV exposure. A group of highly shared sequence variants was considered likely to be a technical artifact of the sequencing pipeline. In an earlier analysis of around 600 of the donors, most TCR beta V segments were observed in productive rearrangements about 90% or about 30% of the time, broadly matching IMGT annotations. The cohort was sequenced for TCR beta chains only, and without alpha or paired-chain data the features that could be detected were limited. Compared with the approximately 670-donor mean, donors in an Asian-associated ancestry cluster had fewer N-insertions in productive TCRs, according to a later genetic analysis. Some IMGT-functional V segments, including TRBV6-2 and TRBV6-3, could not be told apart with the 87-base-pair reads, so those segments were excluded. According to a later analysis, parvovirus B19, influenza, CMV and Epstein-Barr virus appeared linked to several top co-occurrence clusters. Most TCR sequences were seen in very few donors, while some public TCRs were found in many individuals. Assigning TCR associations to individual alleles was difficult when HLA alleles, especially DR and DQ, strongly co-occurred. In a later analysis, 16,951 TCR beta sequences were associated with specific HLA alleles at a false discovery rate of 0.05.

Trimming takes 3 bases from V and 5 bases from J, and the germline ends sit 19 bases apart. In the germline V gene (reference sequence), CDR1 corresponds to SEHNR and CDR2 to FQNEAQ. Including cysteine and phenylalanine, the CDR3 has 16 amino acids. The DNA shown is the 48-base CDR3, in frame from base 1. Receptors were amplified or captured by the immunoSEQ multiplex PCR assay. A mixture of 60 forward primers for TCR Vbeta segments and 13 reverse primers for TCR Jbeta segments was used in the multiplex PCR. The CDR3 region of rearranged TCR beta genes was amplified from genomic DNA with a multiplex PCR assay. The amplified TCR beta libraries were sequenced on the Illumina HiSeq System as 87-base-pair reads. Turning to the authors' computational methods: A later analysis tallied around 80 million unique TCR beta chains across the 666 repertoires, and some 12 million of those chains were shared by two or more donors. To remove PCR and sequencing errors, raw reads were error-corrected and collapsed into unique sequences using a nearest-neighbor algorithm that merged closely related sequences. Alignment of CDR3 sequences to IMGT reference sequences was used to assign V, D and J gene segments. Each retained sequence needed at least a six-nucleotide match to both a V gene segment and a J gene segment. A rearrangement counted as productive if the CDR3 had no stop codons and remained in frame with V and J, and every other rearrangement counted as non-productive. Following IMGT convention, CDR3 was defined as the stretch from the second conserved V-encoded cysteine up to the conserved J-encoded phenylalanine. The earlier analysis of some 600 of the donors excluded sequences that lacked an unambiguous match to a single V gene segment. An earlier analysis of approximately 590 of the donors classified V segments as functional when productive rearrangements were above 56.7% and as segregating when the standard deviation between donors was above 5%. A statistical classification framework was built to diagnose cytomegalovirus status from the catalog of TCR beta chain sequences. In a later analysis, TCR nucleotide sequences were compared against IMGT/GENE-DB human TR gene sequences so that V and J genes could be assigned. In a later analysis, CDR3 sequences and most-parsimonious VDJ recombination scenarios were assigned using the TCRdist pipeline. In a later analysis, each TCR beta chain was defined by its CDR3 amino acid sequence together with its V-gene family, and reads without a unique V-gene family were excluded. As a way to deal with suspected cross-contamination and a sequencing artifact, a later analysis dropped hundreds of nucleotide sequences that were highly shared and had low generation probability. A later analysis calculated a clonal expansion index for each public chain from normalized within-repertoire ranks of inferred template counts. In a later analysis, generation probabilities were computed with a VDJ recombination model fitted to out-of-frame rearrangements, and the resulting probabilities were checked against IGoR. In a later analysis, TCR-TCR, TCR-HLA and TCR-CMV co-occurrence was scored with hypergeometric tests, and a repertoire-size bias correction was applied to TCR pairs. A later analysis estimated false discovery rates by permuting HLA or CMV assignments 20 times. In a later analysis, co-occurring TCRs were grouped using DBSCAN, and TCRdist sequence similarity was added for clustering within HLA-allele-positive subsets. Co-occurrence clustering excluded repertoires with fewer than 30,000 or more than 120,000 public chains, plus five with anomalous nucleotide sharing. In its TCRdb copy, this immuneACCESS table keeps in-frame sequences only and misses some clones. Where compared with another copy, unresolved V genes explain less than half of these, and the others have no known cause. That table gives V, J and clone size, and the DNA gave D and trimming. Recorded for this sample are about 140,000 clones; 80% to 90% of them occurred a single time. Jointly, the top ten make up about 4.3% of the sample.

Of note for this clone: This receptor's antigen is unknown. Qualities for individual bases were not recorded, and no much larger clone is one base off.

The cohort consisted of 666 healthy bone marrow donors. At the time of sampling, every cohort member was nominally healthy, though immune exposures that went unrecorded were likely present. The donor was CMV seropositive and was included in the group of 270 or so seropositive cohort members. Every donor gave a peripheral blood sample, and the peripheral blood mononuclear cells from that sample were used for TCR beta sequencing. Genomic DNA was extracted from the blood cell samples with the Qiagen DNeasy Blood Extraction Kit. The chain is assembled from TRBV7-9 and TRBJ2-5; possibly the D gene is TRBD2, per 8 matching bases. The source is a woman aged 35 to 49 in good health and CMV-seropositive. Sequencing used PBMCs. The DNA sequence reads TGTGCCAGCAGCTTTAGGGGGCGGGGGGCTGGGGAGACCCAGTACTTC. It encodes CASSFRGRGAGETQYF.